This TCR beta chain derives from a study of regulatory T cells in long-lasting Graves disease. The overall study: A definition of persistent Graves' disease required over 5 years of antithyroid drugs plus positive TSH receptor antibodies. Study conclusions and caveats: New patients shared more than 950 public clonotypes, and persistent patients shared more, with 2,741.

Time point noted: persistent/refractory GD, antithyroid drugs over 5 years with positive TRAb. Researchers made the TCR library from RNA that was extracted from PBMCs. Clinicians diagnosed Graves' disease using American Thyroid Association guidelines. There are 13 residues in the CDR3. V lost 4 bases, J lost 3 bases, and 1 base stayed unmatched. The germline gives CDR1 DFQATT, CDR2 SNEGSKA (reference sequence). Arm-PCR of CDR3 regions and iRepertoire HTBI primers were used to build TCR beta libraries. TCRdb fed the multiplex PCR reads into MiXCR, producing one record per CDR3 protein. The table has about 430,000 distinct CDR3 sequences, 21% seen once. This clonotype has a count of ten or more. Antigen unknown.

Sequences were derived from peripheral blood mononuclear cells (PBMCs), sampled when the disease was refractory, from a patient treated with antithyroid drugs. V and J are TRBV20-1 and TRBJ2-7; TRBD2 agrees at 12 bases. The TCR sequence derives from a female donor with Graves disease. The CDR3 here is CSATTSGGYEQYF. Written as DNA, the CDR3 is TGCAGTGCTACGACTAGCGGGGGCTACGAGCAGTACTTC.